This passage covers 32 T cell receptor beta chains from one sample sequenced in a study of T-cell reconstitution after alpha-beta-depleted transplantation in children. TCRbeta library construction was performed incorporating unique molecular identifiers. TCRdb re-analysed the PCR reads in MiXCR, keeping a single row per CDR3 protein. The data contain about 460,000 distinct CDR3 sequences, roughly 11% of them seen just once; the ten biggest clones take up 11% to 15%. The sample consisted of PBMCs, mostly from graft donor cells, taken 180 days after TCRalphabeta/CD19-depleted stem cell transplant. The receptors here all came from a female patient aged 2-10 years who had a stem cell transplant for aplastic anemia, so the T cells may come from the graft donor.

This clonotype was observed many times. The chain couples TRBV29-1 to TRBJ2-3; a possible D gene is TRBD1 (6 bases). Germline loops: CDR1 SQVTM, CDR2 ANQGSEA. Trimming pared 7 bases from V and 2 bases from J, leaving 13 bases between. This CDR3 contains 13 residues. CDR3 region: CSALGTNTDTQYF. For the CDR3, the DNA is TGCAGCGCCCTCGGGACAAACACAGATACGCAGTATTTT.

This clonotype has more than one count but fewer than ten. V is TRBV7-2 and J is TRBJ2-5; D is possibly TRBD2 (5 bases). Deletions cut 2 bases from V and 2 bases from J, with 15 bases between. Germline V gene data show CDR1 as SGHTA and CDR2 as FQGNSA. This CDR3 has 16 amino acids. CDR3 DNA: TGTGCCAGCAGCTTATTTGGACGTACGGGGCAAGAGACCCAGTACTTC. Translation: CASSLFGRTGQETQYF.

The chain has TRBV27 and TRBJ1-3; D is undetermined. The CDR3 totals 16 residues. V shed 5 bases and J shed 0 bases, with 14 bases lying between them. CDR1 MNHEY and CDR2 SMNVEV come from the germline V gene (reference sequence). Here the CDR3 DNA reads TGTGCCAGCAGTCCGAAGGGTCGGTACTCTGGAAACACCATATATTTT. It is translated as CASSPKGRYSGNTIYF.

This clonotype has more than one count but fewer than ten. The V call is TRBV28, the J call TRBJ1-2; D gene unclear. Germline V lookup: CDR1 MDHEN, CDR2 SYDVKM. The V gene lost 10 bases and the J gene lost 2 bases, with 23 bases spanning the gap. The CDR3 spans 16 residues. The CDR3 here is CATHPSYTRQNYGYTF. Written as DNA, the CDR3 is TGTGCCACACACCCATCTTATACACGTCAGAACTATGGCTACACCTTC.

This clonotype has ten or more counts. The rearrangement links TRBV5-1 to TRBJ2-7; 8 bases are a match to TRBD1. The CDR3 spans 13 residues. CDR1 and CDR2 (germline): SGHRS, YFSETQ. Trimming cost V 2 bases and J 9 bases; bases outside gene matches: 7. Written as DNA, the CDR3 is TGCGCCAGCAGCTTAGGGACAGGAGAATGGCAGTACTTC. It encodes CASSLGTGEWQYF.

The chain combines TRBV13 with TRBJ2-1, with TRBD2 matching 9 bases. Trimming took 2 bases from V and 3 from J; bases not matched to a gene: 5. Germline V CDR1 and CDR2: PRHDT, FYEKMQ (reference sequence). The CDR3 extends over 16 amino acids. CDR3 nucleotide sequence: TGTGCCAGCAGCTTAACGGGACTAGCAGTCTACAATGAGCAGTTCTTC. Amino acid sequence: CASSLTGLAVYNEQFF.

This clonotype was seen only a few times. This chain connects TRBV29-1 to TRBJ2-7; D might be TRBD1 (5 bases). This CDR3 has 12 residues. V lost 7 bases to trimming and J lost 7 bases, with 17 bases between them. Looked up from germline, CDR1 is SQVTM and CDR2 is ANQGSEA. The CDR3 DNA reads as TGCAGCGCTCTGAGCAGGGTTGGAGAGCAGTACGTC. It codes for CSALSRVGEQYV.

This clonotype was recorded at least ten times. The rearrangement joins TRBV9 to TRBJ2-1, with D unresolved. The V end lost 4 bases, the J end lost 5 bases, and 13 bases lay between the germline ends. The CDR3 is 14 amino acids. Germline V lookup: CDR1 SGDLS, CDR2 YYNGEE. CDR3 nucleotides: TGTGCCAGCAGCCCCGCCCTGGCTAACAATGAGCAGTTCTTC. Translated: CASSPALANNEQFF.

The V call is TRBV24-1, the J call TRBJ1-1; TRBD1 might be the D (6 bases). Deletions cut 7 bases from V and 5 bases from J, with 19 bases between. CDR1 KGHDR and CDR2 SFDVKD come from the germline V gene. The CDR3 has 15 amino acids. The CDR3: CATRPSTGFGTEAFF. The CDR3 DNA reads TGTGCCACCAGACCCTCTACAGGGTTTGGGACTGAAGCTTTCTTT.

There are many counts of this clonotype. The chain links TRBV29-1 to TRBJ1-1; no firm D call. CDR3 size: 14 residues. Per germline, CDR1 SQVTM and CDR2 ANQGSEA. The V and J ends lost 4 bases and 1 base respectively, with 13 bases between them. CDR3 nucleotide sequence: TGCAGCGTTGGAGGATTAACACAGAACACTGAAGCTTTCTTT. It encodes CSVGGLTQNTEAFF.

The CDR3 coding sequence is TGTGCCAGCAGCCTCCGGACTAGCGGGAGGCCCTCGGACGAGCAGTACGTC. Protein sequence: CASSLRTSGRPSDEQYV. The chain employs TRBV7-9 and TRBJ2-7; TRBD2 agrees at 14 bases. This CDR3 is built from 17 residues. Germline trimming cut 5 bases from V and 5 bases from J; bases unmatched to any gene: 11. CDR1 SEHNR and CDR2 FQNEAQ come from the germline V gene (reference sequence).

The CDR3 DNA follows: TGTGCCAGCAGTTACCGTCTAGCGGAGTACAATGAGCAGTTCTTC. This encodes CASSYRLAEYNEQFF. This chain connects TRBV6-5 to TRBJ2-1, with 7 bases aligning to TRBD2. Per germline, CDR1 MNHEY and CDR2 SVGAGI. This CDR3 is built from 15 residues. Losses at the gene ends were 2 bases for V and 4 bases for J; bases not matched to a gene: 5.

The chain recombines TRBV9 with TRBJ1-4, with D possibly matching TRBD1 (6 bases). Germline V gene data show CDR1 as SGDLS and CDR2 as YYNGEE. The CDR3 length is 15 residues. Trimming removed 0 bases from V and 7 bases from J, with 13 bases in between. The CDR3 DNA reads as TGTGCCAGCAGCGTAGAGTGGGGGCTGGGTGAAAAACTGTTTTTT. Amino acids: CASSVEWGLGEKLFF.

The V gene is TRBV12-3 or TRBV12-4, the J gene TRBJ2-7; TRBD1 is a possible D gene (6 bases). The CDR3 extends over 16 amino acids. V was shortened by 2 bases and J by 0 bases, with 14 bases between the two germline ends. CDR3 residues: CASSLSRDISSYEQYF. In nucleotides, the CDR3 is TGTGCCAGCAGTTTAAGCAGGGACATCAGCTCCTACGAGCAGTACTTC.

J is TRBJ1-4 and V is TRBV18; tentatively, D is TRBD1 (5 bases). The CDR3 covers 18 residues. CDR1 KGHSH and CDR2 LQKENI come from the germline V gene. V gave up 6 bases and J gave up 5 bases, with 25 bases separating them. In DNA, the CDR3 is TGTGCCAGCTCCCCATTGACCGTGGGGCCCGGAGGGAATGAAAAACTGTTTTTT. Its translation is CASSPLTVGPGGNEKLFF.

This clonotype was seen a few times. The chain is built from TRBV7-3 and TRBJ2-1; D is uncertain. Between the trimmed V and J ends, which lost 7 bases and 6 bases, there was a span of 13 bases. The CDR3 totals 13 residues. Germline V gene data show CDR1 as SGHTA and CDR2 as FQGTGA. The CDR3 coding sequence is TGTGCCAGCACAGCCAACTGGGGCAATGAGCAGTTCTTC. This gives the protein CASTANWGNEQFF.

The sample holds many counts of this clonotype. CDR3 region: CASSHWGSQGGSPLHF. The DNA for the CDR3 is TGTGCCAGCAGCCACTGGGGGAGTCAAGGGGGTTCACCCCTCCACTTT. The rearrangement links TRBV5-6 to TRBJ1-6; TRBD1 might be the D (6 bases). Germline V gives CDR1 SGHDT, CDR2 YYEEEE. This CDR3 has 16 residues. V was cut by 4 bases and J by 9 bases, with 20 bases left in between.

This clonotype has only a few counts. The V gene is TRBV4-3, the J gene TRBJ1-1, with no clear D. From germline, CDR1 is LGHNA and CDR2 YSLEER. V was clipped by 0 bases and J by 2 bases, with 7 bases between them. The CDR3 consists of 14 residues. The CDR3 here is CASSQEARNTEAFF. The CDR3 region has the DNA TGCGCCAGCAGCCAAGAGGCCAGAAACACTGAAGCTTTCTTT.

This clonotype was observed a few times. The chain employs TRBV5-1 and TRBJ1-1; possibly TRBD1 for D (6 bases). The germline V gene has CDR1 SGHRS and CDR2 YFSETQ. V lost 0 bases, J lost 5 bases, and 14 bases lay in between. The CDR3 has 15 amino acids. The CDR3 loop is CASSLGPTGRTEAFF. CDR3 in DNA: TGCGCCAGCAGCTTGGGGCCAACAGGGAGGACTGAAGCTTTCTTT.

This clonotype showed up just a few times. J is TRBJ1-3 and V is TRBV12-3 or TRBV12-4, with 7 bases fitting TRBD1. V shed 6 bases, J shed 8 bases, and the junction held 10 bases outside the gene matches. This CDR3 is 14 amino acids long. The CDR3 DNA reads TGTGCCAGCAGCTCCGGACAGGTGGTTGACACCATATATTTT. Amino acid sequence: CASSSGQVVDTIYF.

This clonotype occurred many times. The chain recombines TRBV12-3 or TRBV12-4 with TRBJ2-1; tentatively, D is TRBD2 (5 bases). The germline V and J ends were trimmed by 6 bases and 3 bases, with 12 bases remaining between them. The CDR3 covers 14 residues. CDR3 coding DNA: TGTGCCAGCAGGGACTCCTCGGACTACAATGAGCAGTTCTTC. Its protein is CASRDSSDYNEQFF.

V is TRBV7-2 and J is TRBJ2-3; possibly TRBD2 for D (5 bases). Trimming stripped 0 bases from V and 1 base from J, with 8 bases between. The germline gives CDR1 SGHTA, CDR2 FQGNSA. The CDR3 is made up of 15 amino acids. In DNA, the CDR3 is TGTGCCAGCAGCTTAGCTGGCGGGTGCACAGATACGCAGTATTTT. It specifies CASSLAGGCTDTQYF. Filled out from reference TRBV7-2 and TRBJ2-3, the complete variable domain reads GAGVSQSPSNKVTEKGKDVELRCDPISGHTALYWYRQSLGQGLEFLIYFQGNSAPDKSGLPSDRFSAERTGGSVSTLTIQRTQQEDSAVYLCASSLAGGCTDTQYFGPGTRLTVL.

This clonotype was detected many times. This chain links TRBV6-5 with TRBJ2-5; D gene ambiguous. V shed 0 bases and J shed 0 bases, with 5 bases lying between them. Germline assignment: CDR1 MNHEY and CDR2 SVGAGI. The CDR3 spans 14 residues. The CDR3: CASSYSRHQETQYF. CDR3 sequence (DNA): TGTGCCAGCAGTTACTCGAGGCACCAAGAGACCCAGTACTTC.

The chain carries TRBV28 and TRBJ1-5; a weak D match, TRBD1 (5 bases). Germline V gene data show CDR1 as MDHEN and CDR2 as SYDVKM. CDR3 length equals 19 residues. With 2 bases removed from V and 7 bases from J, the gap between germline ends came to 27 bases. In DNA form, the CDR3 reads TGTGCCAGCAGTTTACACAGCGGCAACAGGAAGAGAGCGGGCCAGCCCCAGCATTTT. Protein product: CASSLHSGNRKRAGQPQHF. The full variable domain, with the rest looked up from reference TRBV28 and TRBJ1-5, is DVKVTQSSRYLVKRTGEKVFLECVQDMDHENMFWYRQDPGLGLRLIYFSYDVKMKEKGDIPEGYSVSREKKERFSLILESASTNQTSMYLCASSLHSGNRKRAGQPQHFGDGTRLSIL.

This clonotype was counted between two and nine times. The V and J genes are TRBV20-1 and TRBJ2-1, with TRBD1 as a possible D gene (6 bases). Germline V CDR1 and CDR2: DFQATT, SNEGSKA (reference sequence). The V end lost 2 bases, the J end lost 2 bases, and 10 bases lay between the germline ends. The CDR3 has 14 amino acids. The CDR3 sequence: CSARSGHPYNEQFF. CDR3 nucleotides: TGCAGTGCTAGATCGGGACATCCCTACAATGAGCAGTTCTTC.

The V and J genes are TRBV24-1 and TRBJ2-1; 14 nucleotides agree with TRBD2. V lost 4 bases to trimming and J lost 5 bases; unmatched junction nucleotides: 6. CDR3 length equals 17 residues. Looked up from germline, CDR1 is KGHDR and CDR2 is SFDVKD. The CDR3 here is CATSEPGTSGSHNEQFF. The CDR3 DNA reads as TGTGCCACCAGTGAACCTGGGACTAGCGGGAGCCACAATGAGCAGTTCTTC.

This clonotype was counted ten times or more. The chain joins TRBV7-2 to TRBJ2-5, with D uncertain. CDR1 is SGHTA, CDR2 FQGNSA, per germline. CDR3 length: 12 residues. The V gene lost 3 bases and the J gene lost 5 bases, with 7 bases spanning the gap. The DNA of the CDR3 is TGTGCCAGCAGCTTCCTCCGGGAGACCCAGTACTTC. It codes for CASSFLRETQYF.

In its sample, this clonotype was seen a few times. This chain uses TRBV19 with TRBJ1-1, with no clear D. Looked up from germline, CDR1 is LNHDA and CDR2 is SQIVND (reference sequence). The V gene lost 3 bases and the J gene lost 4 bases, with 15 bases spanning the gap. The CDR3 extends over 15 amino acids. This CDR3 reads CASSICRQDGTEAFF. CDR3 bases: TGTGCCAGTAGTATTTGTCGGCAGGACGGCACTGAAGCTTTCTTT. Filled out from reference TRBV19 and TRBJ1-1, the complete variable domain reads DGGITQSPKYLFRKEGQNVTLSCEQNLNHDAMYWYRQDPGQGLRLIYYSQIVNDFQKGDIAEGYSVSREKKESFPLTVTSAQKNPTAFYLCASSICRQDGTEAFFGQGTRLTVV.

This clonotype was seen a few times. The chain joins TRBV7-2 to TRBJ2-5; no firm D call. CDR3 length: 14 amino acids. Per the germline V gene, CDR1 is SGHTA and CDR2 is FQGNSA. Trimming stripped 2 bases from V and 1 base from J, with 8 bases between. The chain's CDR3 is CASSLLAPQETQYF. The CDR3 nucleotides are TGTGCCAGCAGCTTATTGGCACCCCAAGAGACCCAGTACTTC.

This clonotype showed up just a few times. The J gene is TRBJ2-7, the V gene TRBV6-1, with D perhaps matching TRBD1 (6 bases). CDR1 is MNHNS, CDR2 SASEGT, per germline. This CDR3 contains 15 residues. Deletions cut 6 bases from V and 3 bases from J, with 18 bases between. The CDR3 loop is CASSPSTGKVYEQYV. In nucleotides, the CDR3 is TGTGCCAGCAGCCCCTCCACAGGGAAGGTCTACGAGCAGTACGTC.

This clonotype has a handful of counts. V gene TRBV28 combines with J gene TRBJ2-7; no clear D gene. V was clipped by 5 bases and J by 2 bases, with 13 bases between them. Germline V gene data show CDR1 as MDHEN and CDR2 as SYDVKM. The length of the CDR3 is 14 residues. CDR3 protein: CASSPPYWAYEQYF. The CDR3 nucleotides are TGTGCCAGCAGTCCCCCGTACTGGGCCTACGAGCAGTACTTC.

V gene TRBV19 combines with J gene TRBJ2-4, with D possibly being TRBD2 (6 bases). This CDR3 spans 11 amino acids. The ends were cut back, 5 bases at V and 9 bases at J, with 8 bases in the middle. The germline V gene has CDR1 LNHDA and CDR2 SQIVND (reference sequence). The CDR3 DNA sequence: TGTGCCAGTAGTCTGGGAGGCATTCAGTACTTC. Protein product: CASSLGGIQYF. Combining the CDR3 with reference TRBV19 and TRBJ2-4 gives the whole variable domain DGGITQSPKYLFRKEGQNVTLSCEQNLNHDAMYWYRQDPGQGLRLIYYSQIVNDFQKGDIAEGYSVSREKKESFPLTVTSAQKNPTAFYLCASSLGGIQYFGAGTRLSVL.